Below are 22 T cell receptor beta chains sequenced from a single sample in a study of technical replicates of blood from a handful of donors. The data were produced by immunoSEQ multiplex PCR, yet TCRdb's version contains in-frame clones alone and is incomplete. The sample gives around 72,000 clones, 75% to 95% of which show up once; under 0.45% is in the top ten. The material sequenced was T cells isolated from PBMCs. The source of these receptors is a human donor in good health. Some clones in this sample may be carry-over from other donors' samples.

The rearrangement uses TRBV10-1 and TRBJ1-5; 10 bases are shared with TRBD1. This CDR3 is 19 amino acids long. Germline loops: CDR1 WNHNN, CDR2 SYGVQD (reference sequence). The V segment lost 8 bases and the J segment 2 bases; nucleotides outside the gene matches: 18. DNA for the CDR3: TGCGCCAGCCACCATCGACAGGGGGCTTTACATATTGGCAATCAGCCCCAGCATTTT. Its protein product is CASHHRQGALHIGNQPQHF.

This clone was observed a single time. Other nucleotide sequences in the sample specify the same CDR3. DNA for the CDR3: TGTGCCAGCAGCGTAGGCGGCGGGACCTACGAGCAGTACTTC. Protein product: CASSVGGGTYEQYF. The V and J genes are TRBV9 and TRBJ2-7; maybe TRBD2 (6 bases). The CDR3 has 14 residues. The germline CDR1 and CDR2 sequences are SGDLS and YYNGEE. The V end was cut by 0 bases, the J end by 2 bases, with 9 bases between. Together with reference TRBV9 and TRBJ2-7, the CDR3 gives the full variable domain: DSGVTQTPKHLITATGQRVTLRCSPRSGDLSVYWYQQSLDQGLQFLIQYYNGEERAKGNILERFSAQQFPDLHSELNLSSLELGDSALYFCASSVGGGTYEQYFGPGTRLTVT.

This chain's CDR3 is CAWCTHLTGPGNTIYF. The DNA for the CDR3 is TGTGCCTGGTGTACACACCTGACAGGTCCCGGAAACACCATATATTTT. The J gene is TRBJ1-3, the V gene TRBV30; D possibly corresponds to TRBD1 (6 bases). Per germline, CDR1 GTSNPN and CDR2 SVGIG (reference sequence). The CDR3 has 16 amino acids. Trimming took off 5 bases at V and 4 bases at J, with 21 bases between the two ends. The full variable domain, with the rest looked up from reference TRBV30 and TRBJ1-3, is SQTIHQWPATLVQPVGSPLSLECTVEGTSNPNLYWYRQAAGRGLQLLFYSVGIGQISSEVPQNLSASRPQDRQFILSSKKLLLSDSGFYLCAWCTHLTGPGNTIYFGEGSWLTVV.

The chain recombines TRBV19 with TRBJ2-1; 12 bases map to TRBD2. Trimming removed 5 bases from V and 10 bases from J; junction bases left unmatched: 6. The CDR3 has 14 residues. Looked up from germline, CDR1 is LNHDA and CDR2 is SQIVND (reference sequence). The chain's CDR3 is CASSAGLAGREQFF. In DNA form, the CDR3 reads TGTGCCAGTAGTGCAGGACTAGCGGGAAGGGAGCAGTTCTTC.

This chain joins TRBV6-1 and TRBJ2-7; D may be TRBD1 (7 bases). V dropped 6 bases and J dropped 2 bases, with 17 bases sitting between them. The CDR3 sequence is 15 residues long. Germline assignment: CDR1 MNHNS and CDR2 SASEGT. CDR3 in amino acids: CASRGPQGGTYEQYF. The CDR3 coding sequence is TGTGCCAGCAGGGGCCCCCAGGGGGGTACCTACGAGCAGTACTTC.

The V gene is TRBV6-1, the J gene TRBJ2-1; 10 nucleotides match TRBD2. V gave up 4 bases and J gave up 7 bases; unmatched junction bases: 7. CDR1 and CDR2 from the germline V gene are MNHNS and SASEGT. The CDR3 loop spans 15 amino acids. In nucleotides, the CDR3 is TGTGCCAGCAGTGTAGCGGGAGGCGGTAGGAATGAGCAGTTCTTC. This sequence encodes CASSVAGGGRNEQFF.

The chain joins TRBV28 to TRBJ2-5, with TRBD2 identical over 14 bases. Germline lookup yields CDR1 MDHEN and CDR2 SYDVKM. V shed 5 bases and J 1 base; nucleotides not matched to a gene: 9. CDR3 length: 18 amino acids. CDR3 sequence reads: CASSVMGLAGDGQETQYF. The CDR3 nucleotides are TGTGCCAGCAGTGTAATGGGACTAGCGGGAGACGGCCAAGAGACCCAGTACTTC.

The chain carries TRBV29-1 and TRBJ1-2; D might be TRBD1 (5 bases). The V gene's germline CDR1 is SQVTM and CDR2 ANQGSEA. Deletions cut 7 bases from V and 4 bases from J, with 10 bases between. The CDR3 totals 11 residues. CDR3 in amino acids: CSAPGGYGYTF. The CDR3, as DNA: TGCAGCGCCCCGGGGGGCTATGGCTACACCTTC.

With regard to this clone: Other DNA variants within this sample encode the same CDR3. The chain links TRBV5-1 to TRBJ1-1, with a possible D match to TRBD1 (5 bases). Trimming removed 0 bases at V and 0 bases at J, with 12 bases between. The V gene's germline CDR1 is SGHRS and CDR2 YFSETQ. The CDR3 sequence is 16 residues long. Here the CDR3 reads CASSLGFRAMNTEAFF. The CDR3 region has the DNA TGCGCCAGCAGCTTGGGGTTCAGGGCTATGAACACTGAAGCTTTCTTT.

About this clone: One end of the junction fails to match germline, which may point to a read error. This chain links TRBV9 with TRBJ2-1; weak D call: TRBD2 (6 bases). The CDR3 is 14 residues long. CDR1 is SGDLS, CDR2 YYNGEE, per germline. CDR3 loop: CASSVGDSFNEQFF. Here the CDR3 DNA reads TGTGCCAGCAGCGTGGGGGACTCCTTCAATGAGCAGTTCTTC.

This clone was seen just once. V and J are TRBV4-2 and TRBJ2-7, with 8 positions matching TRBD2. J was trimmed by 7 bases and V by 0 bases; bases with no gene match: 8. CDR1 is LGHNA, CDR2 YNFKEQ, per germline. CDR3 length: 15 amino acids. The CDR3 DNA follows: TGTGCCAGCAGCCAAGAACTAGCGGTCCTACAGGAGCAGTACTTC. Residues: CASSQELAVLQEQYF.

In its sample, this clone was seen a few times. The rearrangement uses TRBV11-2 and TRBJ1-1; 9 nucleotides match TRBD1. The ends lost 4 bases at V and 5 bases at J; junction bases unmatched: 5. There are 14 residues in the CDR3. Germline V gives CDR1 SGHAT, CDR2 FQNNGV. CDR3 amino acids: CASSSTGTGTEAFF. In DNA, the CDR3 is TGTGCCAGCAGCTCCACCGGGACAGGGACTGAAGCTTTCTTT.

This clone occurred once. This chain uses TRBV9 with TRBJ1-4; D gene uncertain. The germline V and J ends were trimmed by 4 bases and 5 bases, with 15 bases remaining between them. The length of the CDR3 is 15 residues. Germline values: CDR1 SGDLS, CDR2 YYNGEE. CDR3 DNA: TGTGCCAGCAGCTCGATGACGGGTTTAAATGAAAAACTGTTTTTT. Its translation is CASSSMTGLNEKLFF.

The chain has TRBV6-5 and TRBJ1-2; 7 bases line up with TRBD1. Germline V gene lookup returns CDR1 MNHEY and CDR2 SVGAGI. J was trimmed by 3 bases and V by 6 bases; bases with no gene match: 10. This CDR3 is built from 15 residues. The CDR3 is CASSPLRQGDYGYTF. CDR3 sequence (DNA): TGTGCCAGCAGCCCCTTAAGACAGGGTGACTATGGCTACACCTTC.

This sequence joins TRBV7-2 and TRBJ1-5, with 8 bases that match TRBD1. The V segment lost 4 bases and the J segment 2 bases; nucleotides outside the gene matches: 7. CDR1 and CDR2 from the germline V gene are SGHTA and FQGNSA. CDR3 length equals 16 residues. The CDR3 sequence: CASSSGQGAGNQPQHF. The CDR3 region has the DNA TGTGCCAGCAGCTCCGGACAGGGAGCAGGCAATCAGCCCCAGCATTTT.

This chain links TRBV5-5 with TRBJ1-2, with 7 bases lining up with TRBD1. The CDR3 spans 14 residues. The V gene end was trimmed by 0 bases and the J gene end by 5 bases; junction bases not matched to a gene: 4. In germline, CDR1 is SGHKS, CDR2 YYEKEE (reference sequence). The CDR3 here is CASSLVKGAYGYTF. The CDR3 DNA reads TGTGCCAGCAGCTTGGTGAAGGGGGCGTATGGCTACACCTTC.

Of note for this clone: The junction departs from germline at one end; a sequencing error may be responsible. The genes are TRBV7-9 and TRBJ2-1, with D maybe TRBD1 (6 bases). CDR3 length equals 19 residues. The germline gives CDR1 SEHNR, CDR2 FQNEAQ (reference sequence). The CDR3 DNA follows: TGTGCCAGCAGCGCTCCCTTGAGGGGGAGATCGGCTCCTACAATGAGCAGGGTCTTC. Residues: CASSAPLRGRSAPTMSRVF. Filled out from reference TRBV7-9 and TRBJ2-1, the complete variable domain reads DTGVSQNPRHKITKRGQNVTFRCDPISEHNRLYWYRQTLGQGPEFLTYFQNEAQLEKSRLLSDRFSAERPKGSFSTLEIQRTEQGDSAMYLCASSAPLRGRSAPTMSRVFGPGTRLTVL.

V and J are TRBV6-5 and TRBJ2-7, with D perhaps TRBD2 (5 bases). Trimming stripped 0 bases from V and 2 bases from J, with 14 bases between. Germline values: CDR1 MNHEY, CDR2 SVGAGI. CDR3 length: 16 amino acids. Written as DNA, the CDR3 is TGTGCCAGCAGTTACTCGATTGGGTCGGGGACCTACGAGCAGTACTTC. This translates into CASSYSIGSGTYEQYF.

The rearrangement uses TRBV27 and TRBJ2-5; D unresolved. CDR1 and CDR2 from the germline V gene are MNHEY and SMNVEV (reference sequence). V was pared by 6 bases and J by 2 bases, with 19 bases between. The CDR3 is made up of 16 amino acids. The CDR3 region is CASRTDTGTSQETQYF. CDR3 DNA: TGTGCCAGCAGAACAGACACCGGTACCTCGCAAGAGACCCAGTACTTC.

This chain uses TRBV5-1 with TRBJ2-7, with D unresolved. V lost 0 bases and J 2 bases, leaving 15 bases between the germline ends. Germline-derived CDR1 and CDR2 are SGHRS and YFSETQ. The CDR3 consists of 16 residues. CDR3 protein: CASSLGVDLLPYEQYF. In DNA form, the CDR3 reads TGCGCCAGCAGCTTGGGAGTAGATCTTTTGCCCTACGAGCAGTACTTC.

The chain recombines TRBV5-1 with TRBJ2-7; 16 bases map to TRBD2. Unmatched junction bases numbered 4, after V lost 5 bases and J lost 5 bases. Germline CDR1 SGHRS, CDR2 YFSETQ. This CDR3 spans 15 amino acids. CDR3 DNA sequence: TGCGCCAGCAGGGGACTAGCGGGAGGGCCGGACGAGCAGTACTTC. Its translation: CASRGLAGGPDEQYF.

A remark on this clone: Other DNA sequences in this specimen translate into the identical CDR3. This chain connects TRBV27 to TRBJ1-5; D not resolved. There are 12 residues in the CDR3. The germline gives CDR1 MNHEY, CDR2 SMNVEV (reference sequence). Trimming removed 2 bases from V and 5 bases from J, with 4 bases in between. The CDR3 region has the DNA TGTGCCAGCAGTTTACCCGATCAGCCCCAGCATTTT. Translation gives CASSLPDQPQHF.